This T cell receptor beta chain was obtained from a study of cytomegalovirus exposure and HLA in healthy donors. Germline V gene lookup returns CDR1 MNHNY and CDR2 SVGAGI (reference sequence). Trimming took 2 bases from V and 10 from J, leaving 18 bases between them. CDR3 length equals 15 residues. PCR employed 60 Vbeta and 13 Jbeta primers. Generated by immunoSEQ multiplex PCR, the TCRdb table keeps only in-frame clones and is missing some. The table lists approximately 170,000 clones, over 75% of them singletons. Specimen: PBMCs. V gene TRBV6-6 combines with J gene TRBJ2-1, with D perhaps matching TRBD2 (5 bases). This clonotype was sampled from a man aged 45 to 65 in good health and CMV-seropositive. CDR3 residues: CASSYDATRTGEQFF. The CDR3 coding sequence is TGTGCCAGCAGTTACGATGCCACCCGGACGGGAGAGCAGTTCTTC.